This T cell receptor (beta chain) was observed in a study of identical twins. Turning to this clonotype: The target antigen is unknown.

One entry per CDR3 protein, called by TCRdb with MiXCR from the 5' RACE reads. The data hold about 530,000 distinct CDR3 sequences, with 12% to 15% observed a single time. Among all donors, each was a healthy Caucasian. General study findings and limits: Researchers reported weaker excess twin sharing in beta out-of-frame sequences.

Germline V gene data show CDR1 as DFQATT and CDR2 as SNEGSKA (reference sequence). The CDR3 spans 14 residues. V shed 0 bases and J 0 bases; nucleotides not matched to a gene: 1. These data were likewise used in another study, on yellow fever vaccine responses in identical twins.

The chain links TRBV20-1 to TRBJ2-7; the match to TRBD1 covers 8 bases. Sample: CD4+ T cells sorted from blood. This clonotype originated in a woman aged 18-29 years in good health. The CDR3 reads CSARDQGASYEQYF. The CDR3 DNA reads as TGCAGTGCTAGAGATCAGGGGGCCTCCTACGAGCAGTACTTC.